The 7 T cell receptor beta chains below were found in one sample sequenced in a study of shared clonotypes between healthy human individuals (TCRdb year 2020). Libraries were made using the immunoSEQ multiplex PCR assay. TCRdb limited this immuneACCESS table to in-frame rearrangements with V and J called. A share of clones is missing; checked studies link under half to unresolved V genes, and the rest is unexplained. This sample gives 2.3 million or so clones in total; more than 85% of them show up just once. About 0.37% of the sample lies in the top ten. The sample taken for sequencing was naive CD4+ T cells from PBMCs. This sample's cell subset or site label indicates: CD45RA+ positively selected. The receptors stem from a man between 18 and 29 years old in good health. Some clones in this sample may be carry-over from other donors' samples.

The chain recombines TRBV2 with TRBJ1-2; D not resolved. The ends were cut back, 0 bases at V and 7 bases at J, with 9 bases in the middle. CDR1 is SNHLY and CDR2 is FYNNEI in the germline V gene. The CDR3 extends over 13 amino acids. The CDR3 loop reads CASSEAGSPGYTF. CDR3 coding DNA: TGTGCCAGCAGTGAAGCTGGGAGCCCTGGCTACACCTTC.

The chain carries TRBV19 and TRBJ2-2, with D perhaps matching TRBD1 (5 bases). This CDR3 has 18 amino acids. V was cut by 8 bases and J by 2 bases, with 24 bases left in between. The germline V gene encodes CDR1 LNHDA and CDR2 SQIVND (reference sequence). CDR3 nucleotides: TGTGCCAGTTCAATCCAGGCTTCAGGGCTTTCAAACACCGGGGAGCTGTTTTTT. Translating it yields CASSIQASGLSNTGELFF.

The chain carries TRBV7-2 and TRBJ2-3; D gene unclear. From germline, CDR1 is SGHTA and CDR2 FQGNSA. The V end lost 4 bases, the J end lost 8 bases, and 13 bases lay between the germline ends. This CDR3 is 13 amino acids long. CDR3 residues: CASSSNGYSTQYF. DNA for the CDR3: TGTGCCAGCAGCTCCAACGGCTATAGTACGCAGTATTTT.

V and J are TRBV7-9 and TRBJ1-2; TRBD1 matches at 7 bases. The CDR3 runs 15 residues. J gave up 0 bases and V 5 bases, and 6 bases lay outside the gene matches. Germline CDR1 is SEHNR and CDR2 is FQNEAQ (reference sequence). CDR3 protein: CASSLVGTANYGYTF. Written as DNA, the CDR3 is TGTGCCAGCAGCCTAGTTGGGACAGCTAACTATGGCTACACCTTC.

The V gene is TRBV7-9, the J gene TRBJ1-2, with unresolved D. This CDR3 is 12 amino acids long. Germline CDR1 reads SEHNR; CDR2 reads FQNEAQ (reference sequence). V shed 3 bases and J shed 7 bases, with 9 bases lying between them. The CDR3 here is CASSFRASGYTF. Here the CDR3 DNA reads TGTGCCAGCAGCTTTAGGGCAAGTGGCTACACCTTC.

J is TRBJ2-3 and V is TRBV5-1; 10 nucleotides align to TRBD2. The V and J ends lost 0 bases and 6 bases, in that order; junction bases with no gene match: 4. The CDR3 consists of 15 residues. Germline V gives CDR1 SGHRS, CDR2 YFSETQ. The CDR3 bases are TGCGCCAGCAGCTTGGCTAGCGGGAGCTCGGATACGCAGTATTTT. Protein product: CASSLASGSSDTQYF.

This clone was seen a single time. The V and J genes are TRBV7-3 and TRBJ2-5; 8 nucleotides line up with TRBD1. Germline V CDR1 and CDR2: SGHTA, FQGTGA. The V gene end was trimmed by 5 bases and the J gene end by 1 base; junction bases not matched to a gene: 12. The CDR3 is 17 residues long. The DNA for the CDR3 is TGTGCCAGCAGCCCCACCCCCGGACAGGGTCCCCAAGAGACCCAGTACTTC. Translating gives CASSPTPGQGPQETQYF.